This T cell receptor beta chain appears in the sequencing data of a study of cytomegalovirus exposure and HLA in healthy donors. Overall study findings and caveats: In all likelihood, a cluster of highly shared sequence variants was a sequencing artifact. TCR beta V- and J-gene trimming, according to a later analysis, was linked to a missense DCLRE1C variant. It was reported in a later analysis that an Asian-associated ancestry cluster showed fewer N-insertions than the 666-donor mean.

The primer mix had 60 Vbeta and 13 Jbeta primers. TCRdb's copy holds only in-frame clones and misses some; the assay was immunoSEQ multiplex PCR. The data show about 85,000 clones, more than 60% seen once. Remarks on this clone: Its antigen remains unknown.

Likely unrecorded immune exposures existed in these nominally healthy donors. The receptor comes from a man aged 25 to 45 in good health and CMV-seronegative. The sequencing input was PBMCs.

CDR3 region: CSAGRDRDNYGYTF. The CDR3 DNA reads TGCAGCGCCGGTCGGGACAGGGATAACTATGGCTACACCTTC. V is TRBV29-1 and J is TRBJ1-2, with 9 bases fitting TRBD1. V shed 7 bases, J shed 1 base, and the junction held 7 bases outside the gene matches. The germline V gene encodes CDR1 SQVTM and CDR2 ANQGSEA. There are 14 residues in the CDR3.